This T cell receptor beta chain derives from a study of B cell selection in AIRE deficiency. Findings and limits, study-wide: Of approximately 3,600 shared Treg TCRbeta sequences, roughly 32% were healthy-donor-only and just under 9.5% patient-only. About 30.6% of healthy-shared Treg TCRbeta sequences appeared in patient Tconv cells.

Conventional CD4 T cells were sorted as CD4+CD127+ cells. This CDR3 is built from 13 residues. Germline loops: CDR1 ENHRY, CDR2 SYGVKD. With V trimmed by 10 bases and J by 5 bases, 2 bases remained unmatched. As originally analysed: Approximately 1.1x10^5 patient and 130,000 to 150,000 healthy donor in-frame TCRbeta sequences came from conventional T cells. Sequencing was performed with immunoSEQ multiplex PCR; in TCRdb, only in-frame clones are kept and a portion is missing. That table furnishes V, J and clone size, whereas the DNA furnished D and trimming. The sample yields fewer than 30,000 clones, about 96% seen once. Concerning this clone itself: As yet, its antigen is unknown.

The sequence was collected from a human donor with AIRE deficiency. The sequenced sample consisted of conventional CD4+ T cells sorted from PBMCs. This chain connects TRBV10-3 to TRBJ2-2; 12 bases line up with TRBD2. The CDR3 nucleotides read TGTGCCACTGGGACTAGCGGGACCGGGGAGCTGTTTTTT. Translating it yields CATGTSGTGELFF.